Below are 18 T cell receptor beta chains sequenced from a single sample in a study of CD8 T cells in Susac syndrome (dated by TCRdb to about 2019). The receptor library was made with the immunoSEQ multiplex PCR assay. RNA was extracted using the RNeasy kit, and about 0.45 to 1 microgram was reverse transcribed with random hexamers. TCRdb applied fastp at Q25 and MiXCR to the public reads, then kept only in-frame beta chains. Records with the same CDR3 protein are collapsed into one entry carrying the most frequent genes and DNA. A total of about 150,000 distinct CDR3 sequences appear in this sample, over 85% of them only once. The leading ten clones occupy roughly 0.19% of the sample. The sample was CD8+ T cells from PBMCs. These receptors all stem from a human donor with multiple sclerosis.

V and J are TRBV7-8 and TRBJ1-5; D remains ambiguous. The CDR3 runs to 13 residues. V dropped 1 base and J dropped 11 bases, with 12 bases sitting between them. Germline V gives CDR1 SGHVS, CDR2 FQNEAQ. Here the CDR3 DNA reads TGTGCCAGCAGCTTAGATAGGGCGCGGGCCCAGCATTTT. Amino acid sequence: CASSLDRARAQHF.

The V call is TRBV28, the J call TRBJ1-1, with D possibly being TRBD1 (5 bases). This CDR3 has 13 amino acids. With 6 bases removed from V and 5 bases from J, the gap between germline ends came to 13 bases. Germline V gives CDR1 MDHEN, CDR2 SYDVKM. The CDR3 reads CASSWGGETEAFF. In DNA, the CDR3 is TGTGCCAGCAGCTGGGGGGGTGAAACTGAAGCTTTCTTT.

CDR3 DNA sequence: TGTGCCAGCAGTTTTAGGGGAGTCAGCGGGACCCAGTACTTC. Translating it yields CASSFRGVSGTQYF. The V gene is TRBV27, the J gene TRBJ2-5; the D gene could be TRBD1 or TRBD2 (5 bases each). This CDR3 contains 14 residues. CDR1 and CDR2 from the germline V gene are MNHEY and SMNVEV (reference sequence). Trimming stripped 3 bases from V and 7 bases from J, with 15 bases between.

The chain couples TRBV3-1 to TRBJ2-7; TRBD2 aligns across 9 bases. The CDR3 contains 15 residues. The ends lost 1 base at V and 1 base at J; junction bases unmatched: 2. Germline lookup yields CDR1 LGHDT and CDR2 YNNKEL (reference sequence). The CDR3 region is CASSQASGASYEQYF. The CDR3 DNA reads as TGTGCCAGCAGCCAAGCTAGCGGGGCGTCCTACGAGCAGTACTTC.

The genes are TRBV29-1 and TRBJ2-7, with 10 bases matching TRBD1. The V and J ends lost 6 bases and 2 bases, in that order; junction bases with no gene match: 7. CDR1 SQVTM and CDR2 ANQGSEA come from the germline V gene. The CDR3 is 14 residues long. The CDR3 protein is CSVDPGQGTYEQYF. In DNA form, the CDR3 reads TGCAGCGTCGATCCGGGACAGGGGACCTACGAGCAGTACTTC.

This clonotype has a single count. This chain joins TRBV7-9 and TRBJ2-1; D perhaps matches TRBD2 (5 bases). This CDR3 spans 14 amino acids. V dropped 10 bases and J dropped 8 bases, with 21 bases sitting between them. The V gene's germline CDR1 is SEHNR and CDR2 FQNEAQ (reference sequence). The CDR3 DNA reads as TGTGCCATCAAGGAGGCTTATGTCGGCGATGAGCAGTTCTTC. Translating gives CAIKEAYVGDEQFF.

This clonotype was counted a single time. The chain is built from TRBV25-1 and TRBJ2-4; D is ambiguous. Germline lookup yields CDR1 MGHDK and CDR2 SYGVNS. The CDR3 sequence is 13 residues long. V shed 4 bases and J shed 5 bases, with 9 bases lying between them. CDR3: CASSASTQNIQYF. Written as DNA, the CDR3 is TGTGCCAGCAGTGCATCAACCCAAAACATTCAGTACTTC. Looking up the rest from reference TRBV25-1 and TRBJ2-4 gives the full variable domain: EADIYQTPRYLVIGTGKKITLECSQTMGHDKMYWYQQDPGMELHLIHYSYGVNSTEKGDLSSESTVSRIRTEHFPLTLESARPSHTSQYLCASSASTQNIQYFGAGTRLSVL.

The rearrangement uses TRBV13 and TRBJ2-1; no reliable D call. Trimming left V 4 bases short and J 3 bases short, with 13 bases between. The CDR3 is made up of 15 amino acids. The germline CDR1 and CDR2 sequences are PRHDT and FYEKMQ (reference sequence). CDR3 amino acids: CASSSRVALYNEQFF. The CDR3 region has the DNA TGTGCCAGCAGCTCTCGGGTAGCTCTCTACAATGAGCAGTTCTTC.

The V gene is TRBV7-9, the J gene TRBJ2-1; 7 positions agree with TRBD2. Germline V gene sequence: CDR1 SEHNR, CDR2 FQNEAQ (reference sequence). V trimming: 9 bases; J trimming: 5 bases; junction bases outside the gene matches: 7. The CDR3 extends over 13 amino acids. The CDR3 nucleotides read TGTGCCAGTCGACTAGCTCTTCACAATGAGCAGTTCTTC. Translation: CASRLALHNEQFF. The full variable domain, its missing parts supplied by reference TRBV7-9 and TRBJ2-1, is DTGVSQNPRHKITKRGQNVTFRCDPISEHNRLYWYRQTLGQGPEFLTYFQNEAQLEKSRLLSDRFSAERPKGSFSTLEIQRTEQGDSAMYLCASRLALHNEQFFGPGTRLTVL.

The chain couples TRBV20-1 to TRBJ2-7, with 9 bases fitting TRBD1. This CDR3 region has 14 residues. V was clipped by 1 base and J by 6 bases; unmatched bases: 7. From germline, CDR1 is DFQATT and CDR2 SNEGSKA (reference sequence). CDR3 nucleotide sequence: TGCAGTGCTAGAGCAAAGGACAGGGGAAGCGAGCAGTACTTC. Translated: CSARAKDRGSEQYF.

The V gene is TRBV29-1, the J gene TRBJ2-7; weak D call: TRBD1 (6 bases). V was shortened by 7 bases and J by 3 bases, with 10 bases between the two germline ends. The CDR3 runs 11 residues. Germline V gene sequence: CDR1 SQVTM, CDR2 ANQGSEA. The CDR3 loop is CSGTENYEQYF. As DNA, the CDR3 is TGCAGCGGGACAGAGAACTACGAGCAGTACTTC.

The genes are TRBV7-9 and TRBJ2-7; D is tentatively TRBD1 or TRBD2 (6 bases each). CDR1 is SEHNR and CDR2 is FQNEAQ in the germline V gene (reference sequence). The V end was cut by 7 bases, the J end by 6 bases, with 10 bases between. CDR3 length: 11 residues. The CDR3 spells CASTSGAEQYF. The DNA of the CDR3 is TGTGCCAGCACTTCGGGGGCCGAGCAGTACTTC.

The gene calls are TRBV14 and TRBJ2-1; D unresolved. The CDR3 totals 16 residues. CDR1 SGHDN and CDR2 FVKESK come from the germline V gene. The V end was cut by 5 bases, the J end by 2 bases, with 16 bases between. The CDR3 reads CASSNGGPGPYNEQFF. CDR3 sequence (DNA): TGTGCCAGCAGCAACGGCGGCCCGGGTCCCTACAATGAGCAGTTCTTC.

The chain employs TRBV16 and TRBJ2-7, with D possibly matching TRBD2 (5 bases). V dropped 2 bases and J dropped 1 base, with 9 bases sitting between them. The germline gives CDR1 KGHSY, CDR2 FQNENV. This CDR3 has 14 residues. CDR3 nucleotide sequence: TGTGCCAGCAGCCAAGCGGGCGGGTCCTACGAGCAGTACTTC. Translating it yields CASSQAGGSYEQYF.

The rearrangement uses TRBV20-1 and TRBJ1-2, with 10 nucleotides matching TRBD1. This CDR3 comprises 16 residues. CDR1 DFQATT and CDR2 SNEGSKA come from the germline V gene (reference sequence). The ends lost 6 bases at V and 6 bases at J; junction bases unmatched: 16. The CDR3: CSAPGLIGQGVHGYTF. The CDR3 nucleotides are TGCAGTGCCCCGGGCCTAATTGGACAGGGGGTTCATGGCTACACCTTC.

J is TRBJ1-2 and V is TRBV9; TRBD1 is a possible D gene (6 bases). The ends were cut back, 3 bases at V and 9 bases at J, with 9 bases in the middle. The CDR3 runs to 11 residues. Germline V gives CDR1 SGDLS, CDR2 YYNGEE. In DNA form, the CDR3 reads TGTGCCAGCAGCGGTGACAGGCGCTACACCTTC. Residues: CASSGDRRYTF.

The rearrangement uses TRBV6-1 and TRBJ1-5; D remains unclear. The CDR3 is 18 amino acids. Germline CDR1 and CDR2: MNHNS and SASEGT. V lost 5 bases and J 0 bases, leaving 20 bases between the germline ends. Here the CDR3 reads CASSPLRVMARSNQPQHF. The CDR3 bases are TGTGCCAGCAGTCCCCTTCGGGTTATGGCCCGTAGCAATCAGCCCCAGCATTTT.

This chain connects TRBV2 to TRBJ2-1; D tentatively reads TRBD1 or TRBD2 (5 bases each). CDR1 is SNHLY, CDR2 FYNNEI, per germline. Between the trimmed V and J ends, which lost 3 bases and 1 base, there was a span of 10 bases. The CDR3 has 15 residues. This chain's CDR3 is CASSDGAPSYNEQFF. In DNA, the CDR3 is TGTGCCAGCAGTGACGGGGCGCCGTCCTACAATGAGCAGTTCTTC.